The 25 T cell receptor beta chains presented below share a single source sample, sequenced in a study of T cell responses to AZD1222 COVID-19 vaccine. TCRdb's table, derived via immunoSEQ multiplex PCR, lists solely in-frame clones and lacks some. The sample has roughly 30,000 clones, 75% to 90% seen once; the top ten hold 1.3%. The sample in question was peripheral blood, obtained on day 0 of AZD1222 vaccination. Receptors were obtained from an adult in good health.

This clone has more than one count but fewer than ten. The chain links TRBV7-9 to TRBJ2-1; D is ambiguous. V was trimmed by 5 bases and J by 5 bases, leaving 7 bases between them. CDR3 length: 12 residues. Germline V gene sequence: CDR1 SEHNR, CDR2 FQNEAQ (reference sequence). CDR3 protein: CASSPHNNEQFF. CDR3 nucleotide sequence: TGTGCCAGCAGCCCCCACAACAATGAGCAGTTCTTC.

The chain employs TRBV10-3 and TRBJ1-2, with 7 bases that match TRBD1. The CDR3 has 13 residues. CDR1 and CDR2 (germline): ENHRY, SYGVKD. V shed 4 bases and J 4 bases; nucleotides not matched to a gene: 3. The CDR3 loop is CAISGGTVYGYTF. The CDR3, as DNA: TGTGCCATCAGTGGAGGGACAGTCTATGGCTACACCTTC.

This clone showed up just once. The chain is built from TRBV10-3 and TRBJ2-1; 13 bases agree with TRBD2. Trimming at V came to 6 bases and at J to 8 bases, leaving 10 bases not matched to a gene. The CDR3 totals 16 residues. CDR1 ENHRY and CDR2 SYGVKD come from the germline V gene. Here the CDR3 reads CAISLGLAGDLDEQFF. CDR3 nucleotide sequence: TGTGCCATCAGCTTAGGACTAGCGGGAGATCTCGATGAGCAGTTCTTC.

The chain joins TRBV28 to TRBJ2-2; no firm D call. CDR1 and CDR2 (germline): MDHEN, SYDVKM. The CDR3 is 12 residues long. V was trimmed by 7 bases and J by 2 bases, leaving 5 bases between them. The CDR3 reads CASTLNTGELFF. In DNA, the CDR3 is TGTGCCAGCACCTTAAACACCGGGGAGCTGTTTTTT.

The chain employs TRBV19 and TRBJ2-5; weak D call: TRBD2 (7 bases). Germline V gene data show CDR1 as LNHDA and CDR2 as SQIVND (reference sequence). The germline V and J ends were trimmed by 5 bases and 1 base, with 20 bases remaining between them. CDR3 length: 17 amino acids. The CDR3 loop is CASSVRGGDGSQETQYF. For the CDR3, the DNA is TGTGCCAGTAGTGTAAGAGGGGGGGACGGCAGCCAAGAGACCCAGTACTTC.

The chain joins TRBV9 to TRBJ2-3, with 7 bases fitting TRBD2. Germline V gene lookup returns CDR1 SGDLS and CDR2 YYNGEE. With V trimmed by 4 bases and J by 2 bases, 4 bases remained unmatched. The length of the CDR3 is 14 residues. The DNA of the CDR3 is TGTGCCAGCAGCCCGGCGGGAGCCACAGATACGCAGTATTTT. This translates into CASSPAGATDTQYF.

The chain recombines TRBV7-9 with TRBJ1-3; D is ambiguous. V was trimmed by 5 bases and J by 1 base, leaving 6 bases between them. Germline CDR1 SEHNR, CDR2 FQNEAQ (reference sequence). There are 13 residues in the CDR3. CDR3: CASSRESGNTIYF. The CDR3 nucleotides read TGTGCCAGCAGCAGAGAATCTGGAAACACCATATATTTT.

In DNA form, the CDR3 reads TGTGCCTGGAGGCAGACAGGGTCGTTTTCACCCCTCCACTTT. Protein: CAWRQTGSFSPLHF. This chain joins TRBV30 and TRBJ1-6, with TRBD1 matching 7 bases. CDR3 length equals 14 residues. The ends lost 3 bases at V and 9 bases at J; junction bases unmatched: 8. CDR1 is GTSNPN and CDR2 is SVGIG in the germline V gene (reference sequence).

This sequence joins TRBV19 and TRBJ2-2; D unresolved. V was trimmed by 5 bases and J by 3 bases, leaving 7 bases between them. Germline V lookup: CDR1 LNHDA, CDR2 SQIVND (reference sequence). CDR3 length equals 13 residues. For the CDR3, the DNA is TGTGCCAGTAGTCAGGCTCACACCGGGGAGCTGTTTTTT. Protein sequence: CASSQAHTGELFF. Based on the CDR3 plus reference TRBV19 and TRBJ2-2, the full variable domain is DGGITQSPKYLFRKEGQNVTLSCEQNLNHDAMYWYRQDPGQGLRLIYYSQIVNDFQKGDIAEGYSVSREKKESFPLTVTSAQKNPTAFYLCASSQAHTGELFFGEGSRLTVL.

The V gene is TRBV5-8, the J gene TRBJ2-1, with 9 positions matching TRBD2. Looked up from germline, CDR1 is SGHTS and CDR2 is YDEGEE. The CDR3 is made up of 15 amino acids. V shed 4 bases, J shed 0 bases, and the junction held 2 bases outside the gene matches. In DNA form, the CDR3 reads TGTGCCAGCAGCCTTAGCGGGAGCTCCTACAATGAGCAGTTCTTC. Residues: CASSLSGSSYNEQFF.

The CDR3, as DNA: TGTGCCAGCAGTTCGCCGGGACTGTACTACGAGCAGTACTTC. This encodes CASSSPGLYYEQYF. The V and J genes are TRBV28 and TRBJ2-7; TRBD2 might be the D (6 bases). V was cut by 4 bases and J by 3 bases, with 13 bases left in between. The CDR3 is 14 residues long. Germline lookup yields CDR1 MDHEN and CDR2 SYDVKM. Full variable domain (rest looked up from reference TRBV28 and TRBJ2-7): DVKVTQSSRYLVKRTGEKVFLECVQDMDHENMFWYRQDPGLGLRLIYFSYDVKMKEKGDIPEGYSVSREKKERFSLILESASTNQTSMYLCASSSPGLYYEQYFGPGTRLTVT.

V and J are TRBV19 and TRBJ2-1; D is possibly TRBD2 (5 bases). The V end lost 3 bases, the J end lost 7 bases, and 19 bases lay between the germline ends. The CDR3 has 16 residues. Germline V gene data show CDR1 as LNHDA and CDR2 as SQIVND (reference sequence). The CDR3 reads CASSILSVGVENEQFF. CDR3 DNA: TGTGCCAGTAGTATCTTATCAGTGGGAGTCGAGAATGAGCAGTTCTTC.

This chain links TRBV5-1 with TRBJ1-1, with D uncertain. Between the trimmed V and J ends, which lost 0 bases and 2 bases, there was a span of 11 bases. The CDR3 consists of 15 residues. Germline V gene sequence: CDR1 SGHRS, CDR2 YFSETQ. The CDR3 reads CASSLAWGPNTEAFF. The CDR3 DNA is TGCGCCAGCAGCTTGGCGTGGGGTCCTAACACTGAAGCTTTCTTT.

The rearrangement joins TRBV28 to TRBJ1-4; D not certain. Germline V lookup: CDR1 MDHEN, CDR2 SYDVKM. The CDR3 runs to 16 residues. V was shortened by 5 bases and J by 4 bases, with 17 bases between the two germline ends. This CDR3 reads CASSPSVSSDNEKLFF. The CDR3 DNA reads as TGTGCCAGCAGTCCATCCGTCTCATCGGATAATGAAAAACTGTTTTTT.

The count of this clone is one. The rearrangement uses TRBV18 and TRBJ1-4; D possibly corresponds to TRBD1 (5 bases). This CDR3 has 14 residues. The germline gives CDR1 KGHSH, CDR2 LQKENI. Trimming took 2 bases from V and 7 from J, leaving 11 bases between them. The DNA of the CDR3 is TGTGCCAGCTCACCAGGGGCCGACGGTGAAAAACTGTTTTTT. Translation: CASSPGADGEKLFF.

The genes are TRBV2 and TRBJ1-1; 9 bases are shared with TRBD1. V trimming: 6 bases; J trimming: 5 bases; junction bases outside the gene matches: 16. The CDR3 spans 17 residues. The germline gives CDR1 SNHLY, CDR2 FYNNEI. The CDR3 nucleotides read TGTGCCAGCAGACCACTCCGGGACAGGGAAAGGGGAACTGAAGCTTTCTTT. As protein: CASRPLRDRERGTEAFF.

V and J are TRBV7-2 and TRBJ2-7; 7 bases fit TRBD2. The CDR3 runs 14 residues. V shed 1 base, J shed 4 bases, and the junction held 4 bases outside the gene matches. Germline V gene lookup returns CDR1 SGHTA and CDR2 FQGNSA. The CDR3 DNA reads as TGTGCCAGCAGCTTAGTGGGGGGAGGGTACGAGCAGTACTTC. This translates into CASSLVGGGYEQYF.

The chain combines TRBV21-1 with TRBJ2-7; no check of the table's D call, TRBD2, against the DNA was made. TRBV21-1 is recorded as a pseudogene. CDR3 size: 14 residues. The CDR3 loop reads CASSKVEDSYEQYF. DNA of the CDR3: TGTGCCAGCAGCAAAGTTGAGGATTCCTACGAGCAGTACTTC.

The chain couples TRBV11-2 to TRBJ2-1; no reliable D call. Trimming stripped 5 bases from V and 0 bases from J, with 11 bases between. The CDR3 spans 15 residues. CDR1 and CDR2 from the germline V gene are SGHAT and FQNNGV. The CDR3: CASSTGPSSYNEQFF. For the CDR3, the DNA is TGTGCCAGCAGCACCGGGCCTAGCTCCTACAATGAGCAGTTCTTC.

The CDR3 region is CASSPLGDRDQPQHF. The CDR3, as DNA: TGTGCCAGCTCACCCCTCGGGGACAGGGATCAGCCCCAGCATTTT. The chain carries TRBV18 and TRBJ1-5, with 9 bases identical to TRBD1. This CDR3 is built from 15 residues. Trimming took 3 bases from V and 5 from J; bases not matched to a gene: 5. Germline assignment: CDR1 KGHSH and CDR2 LQKENI. Supplemented by reference TRBV18 and TRBJ1-5, the full variable domain reads NAGVMQNPRHLVRRRGQEARLRCSPMKGHSHVYWYRQLPEEGLKFMVYLQKENIIDESGMPKERFSAEFPKEGPSILRIQQVVRGDSAAYFCASSPLGDRDQPQHFGDGTRLSIL.

This chain uses TRBV7-8 with TRBJ1-5; no firm D call. CDR3 size: 16 residues. The V end was cut by 3 bases, the J end by 1 base, with 13 bases between. Germline V lookup: CDR1 SGHVS, CDR2 FQNEAQ. The CDR3 bases are TGTGCCAGCAGCTTCTCGGGGAGTGGGAGCAATCAGCCCCAGCATTTT. Its translation: CASSFSGSGSNQPQHF.

This rearrangement joins TRBV11-2 to TRBJ2-7, with 8 positions matching TRBD1. The CDR3 totals 16 residues. Per the germline V gene, CDR1 is SGHAT and CDR2 is FQNNGV. J lost 1 base, V lost 4 bases, and 9 bases had no gene match. CDR3 nucleotide sequence: TGTGCCAGCAGCTCGCTAGGGCAGGGGGCATCCTACGAGCAGTACTTC. This gives the protein CASSSLGQGASYEQYF.

This chain links TRBV28 with TRBJ2-7; TRBD1 matches 9 bases. Per germline, CDR1 MDHEN and CDR2 SYDVKM. Germline trimming cut 3 bases from V and 4 bases from J; bases unmatched to any gene: 7. The CDR3 runs to 15 residues. This CDR3 is CASSLPGTGLYEQYF. The CDR3 DNA is TGTGCCAGCAGTTTGCCCGGGACAGGGTTATACGAGCAGTACTTC. Filled out from reference TRBV28 and TRBJ2-7, the complete variable domain reads DVKVTQSSRYLVKRTGEKVFLECVQDMDHENMFWYRQDPGLGLRLIYFSYDVKMKEKGDIPEGYSVSREKKERFSLILESASTNQTSMYLCASSLPGTGLYEQYFGPGTRLTVT.

The chain combines TRBV5-8 with TRBJ1-1, with D possibly TRBD1 on 5 matching bases. Trimming cost V 0 bases and J 1 base, with 7 bases left between them. CDR1 and CDR2 from the germline V gene are SGHTS and YDEGEE. This CDR3 contains 14 residues. The CDR3 DNA reads as TGTGCCAGCAGCTTGGCGGGGGGGAACACTGAAGCTTTCTTT. It is translated as CASSLAGGNTEAFF.

The chain combines TRBV6-2 or TRBV6-3 with TRBJ2-3, with D possibly matching TRBD2 (6 bases). The V and J ends lost 5 bases and 0 bases respectively, with 9 bases between them. The CDR3 is made up of 14 amino acids. The germline V gene has CDR1 MNHEY and CDR2 SVGEGT. Here the CDR3 reads CASSGGASTDTQYF. CDR3 nucleotide sequence: TGTGCCAGCAGTGGCGGGGCCAGCACAGATACGCAGTATTTT.